The TCR beta chain under discussion was sequenced for a study of blood T cell repertoires in COVID-19. Study summary: COVID-19 samples collected from the United States, Italy and Spain covered acute and convalescent phases.

Germline V gene data show CDR1 as SGHRS and CDR2 as YFSETQ. CDR3 length: 16 residues. Trimming shortened V by 0 bases and J by 7 bases, and 16 bases separated the two germline ends. Authors' processing steps: From reference gene primer amplification, estimates of nucleated cell counts were derived. Profiled with immunoSEQ multiplex PCR; TCRdb holds only in-frame clones, not every one. D and trimming were read from the DNA, whereas the V and J calls and clone size are those reported in that table. The sample gives roughly 480,000 clones, 89% of which show up once; 0.7% to 1% is in the top ten. V is TRBV5-1 and J is TRBJ1-4; tentatively, D is TRBD1 (5 bases). Sequencing was done on a sample of peripheral blood. The clonotype was recovered from a man aged 18 to 29 with COVID-19, enrolled during active disease. This CDR3 reads CASSLGSQGRVEKLFF. Here the CDR3 DNA reads TGCGCCAGCAGCTTGGGATCCCAGGGCCGAGTTGAAAAACTGTTTTTT.